Sequencing of this T cell receptor beta chain was carried out in a study of beta chain features in type 1 diabetes. Averaging approximately 120 mL, one heparinised blood draw came from each individual donor. Study findings and constraints: Patients' naive, central memory and regulatory TCRB repertoires appeared more alike than those of healthy donors.

The CDR3 runs 14 residues. Germline V CDR1 and CDR2: SGHNT, YENEEA. Trimming took 0 bases from V and 8 from J; bases not matched to a gene: 3. Concerning this clone: Its specificity is not known.

Expressed TCRB transcripts got sequenced, as all isolated RNA was reverse transcribed. Sequencing was performed with immunoSEQ multiplex PCR; in TCRdb, only in-frame clones are kept and a portion is missing. The sample comprises about 40,000 clones, around 64% of which are singletons, and approximately 2% rests with the top ten. The TCR sequence derives from a woman younger than 45 in good health. The gene calls are TRBV11-3 and TRBJ2-1; 8 bases align to TRBD1. What was sequenced was Tregs from blood. This CDR3 is CASSLEPGGDEQFF. Written as DNA, the CDR3 is TGTGCCAGCAGCTTAGAACCAGGGGGCGATGAGCAGTTCTTC. The variable domain in full, with the rest retrieved from reference TRBV11-3 and TRBJ2-1, is EAGVVQSPRYKIIEKKQPVAFWCNPISGHNTLYWYLQNLGQGPELLIRYENEEAVDDSQLPKDRFSAERLKGVDSTLKIQPAELGDSAVYLCASSLEPGGDEQFFGPGTRLTVL.